The 19 T cell receptor beta chains in this list originate from one sample, sequenced in a study of cytomegalovirus exposure and HLA in healthy donors. PCR was performed using 60 Vbeta and 13 Jbeta primers. TCRdb's table, derived via immunoSEQ multiplex PCR, lists solely in-frame clones and lacks some. The repertoire holds some 200,000 clones, with roughly 80% as singletons. Material for sequencing was PBMCs. The source of these receptors is a woman aged 18-29 years in good health and CMV-seronegative.

For the CDR3, the DNA is TGTGCCAGTAGGAACATTCCCGCAACTAATGAAAAACTGTTTTTT. Translated: CASRNIPATNEKLFF. The chain combines TRBV19 with TRBJ1-4; D gene ambiguous. The germline V gene has CDR1 LNHDA and CDR2 SQIVND (reference sequence). This CDR3 contains 15 residues. V lost 6 bases to trimming and J lost 0 bases, with 11 bases between them. Combining the CDR3 with reference TRBV19 and TRBJ1-4 gives the whole variable domain DGGITQSPKYLFRKEGQNVTLSCEQNLNHDAMYWYRQDPGQGLRLIYYSQIVNDFQKGDIAEGYSVSREKKESFPLTVTSAQKNPTAFYLCASRNIPATNEKLFFGSGTQLSVL.

The CDR3 loop is CASSLTSFSYNEQFF. CDR3 coding DNA: TGTGCCAGCAGCTTGACTAGCTTTTCGTACAATGAGCAGTTCTTC. The chain employs TRBV6-5 and TRBJ2-1; 7 bases align to TRBD2. The junction had 9 bases not matched to a gene; V was cut back by 6 bases and J by 4 bases. Germline V gives CDR1 MNHEY, CDR2 SVGAGI. The CDR3 extends over 15 amino acids.

The V and J genes are TRBV29-1 and TRBJ2-1; 7 bases match TRBD2. The V and J ends lost 5 bases and 5 bases, in that order; junction bases with no gene match: 3. Germline loops: CDR1 SQVTM, CDR2 ANQGSEA. This CDR3 has 12 amino acids. The CDR3 sequence is CSVTSEDNEQFF. As DNA, the CDR3 is TGCAGCGTTACTAGCGAGGACAATGAGCAGTTCTTC.

The gene calls are TRBV9 and TRBJ2-5; D ambiguous. The J call is uncertain, as TRBJ2-7 better fits the DNA end. Germline V gives CDR1 SGDLS, CDR2 YYNGEE. This CDR3 comprises 11 residues. The CDR3 DNA is TGTGCCAGCAGCGATGCCTACGAGCAGTACTTC. It encodes CASSDAYEQYF.

This chain connects TRBV5-1 to TRBJ2-5; TRBD2 matches at 7 bases. The end of the DNA fits TRBJ2-7 better, so the J call may be wrong. This CDR3 contains 14 residues. Germline loops: CDR1 SGHRS, CDR2 YFSETQ. CDR3 region: CASRGRGGSPEQYF. Written as DNA, the CDR3 is TGCGCCAGCCGGGGAAGAGGCGGGAGCCCCGAGCAGTACTTC.

The genes are TRBV7-2 and TRBJ1-2; 8 bases map to TRBD1. Germline V lookup: CDR1 SGHTA, CDR2 FQGNSA. There are 15 residues in the CDR3. The J segment lost 4 bases and the V segment lost 5 bases, leaving 9 bases of the junction unmatched. DNA for the CDR3: TGTGCCAGCAGCGCCCAGACAGGGGCAGGCTATGGCTACACCTTC. Encoded protein: CASSAQTGAGYGYTF.

J is TRBJ2-3 and V is TRBV2; 10 bases align to TRBD2. Trimming removed 8 bases from V and 0 bases from J; junction bases left unmatched: 5. The V gene's germline CDR1 is SNHLY and CDR2 FYNNEI. CDR3 length: 15 amino acids. The CDR3 DNA follows: TGTGCCAGCCCCCAGCGGGAGGGGAGCACAGATACGCAGTATTTT. It translates to CASPQREGSTDTQYF.

The chain couples TRBV7-9 to TRBJ2-7; 8 nucleotides agree with TRBD1. Germline assignment: CDR1 SEHNR and CDR2 FQNEAQ (reference sequence). Trimming at V came to 3 bases and at J to 2 bases, leaving 3 bases not matched to a gene. There are 14 residues in the CDR3. CDR3 nucleotides: TGTGCCAGCAGCTTCGACAGGGGCCCCTACGAGCAGTACGTC. Amino acid sequence: CASSFDRGPYEQYV.

V is TRBV4-2 and J is TRBJ2-1; 9 bases map to TRBD2. J lost 8 bases, V lost 3 bases, and 14 bases had no gene match. The CDR3 is 17 residues long. Germline CDR1 LGHNA, CDR2 YNFKEQ. CDR3 in amino acids: CASSHKGGLASVDEQFF. For the CDR3, the DNA is TGTGCCAGCAGCCACAAAGGGGGACTAGCCTCTGTCGATGAGCAGTTCTTC.

V gene TRBV9 combines with J gene TRBJ2-5; D may be TRBD1 (5 bases). CDR3 length equals 14 residues. The V and J ends lost 0 bases and 4 bases respectively, with 10 bases between them. Germline V gene data show CDR1 as SGDLS and CDR2 as YYNGEE. This CDR3 is CASSVGGRGETQYF. The CDR3, as DNA: TGTGCCAGCAGCGTAGGGGGCCGTGGAGAGACCCAGTACTTC.

This clone was recorded only once. The V gene is TRBV5-1, the J gene TRBJ2-7; TRBD1 matches at 12 bases. The trim removed 7 bases at V and 9 bases at J, leaving 14 bases unmatched. CDR1 SGHRS and CDR2 YFSETQ come from the germline V gene. The CDR3 length is 15 residues. In nucleotides, the CDR3 is TGCGCCAGCCGTCGCTCCGGGACAGGGGGCGAGCGGCAGTACTTC. As protein: CASRRSGTGGERQYF.

The genes are TRBV19 and TRBJ1-6; TRBD1 might be the D (6 bases). Trimming cost V 6 bases and J 1 base, with 13 bases left between them. From germline, CDR1 is LNHDA and CDR2 SQIVND (reference sequence). The CDR3 length is 16 residues. CDR3 DNA: TGTGCCAGTAGAACCGGCCAGGGGTCCTATAATTCACCCCTCCACTTT. Translated, it gives CASRTGQGSYNSPLHF. Full variable domain (outside the CDR3, taken from reference TRBV19 and TRBJ1-6): DGGITQSPKYLFRKEGQNVTLSCEQNLNHDAMYWYRQDPGQGLRLIYYSQIVNDFQKGDIAEGYSVSREKKESFPLTVTSAQKNPTAFYLCASRTGQGSYNSPLHFGNGTRLTVT.

The chain has TRBV5-1 and TRBJ2-1, with 10 bases lining up with TRBD1. Trimming cost V 3 bases and J 5 bases; bases outside gene matches: 5. CDR1 is SGHRS and CDR2 is YFSETQ in the germline V gene. The CDR3 has 15 amino acids. The CDR3 region is CASSSGQGYDNEQFF. CDR3 in DNA: TGCGCCAGCAGCTCGGGACAGGGGTACGACAATGAGCAGTTCTTC.

This chain joins TRBV15 and TRBJ2-1, with 11 bases aligning to TRBD1. The germline V gene has CDR1 LNHNV and CDR2 YYDKDF (reference sequence). The V segment lost 1 base and the J segment 5 bases; nucleotides outside the gene matches: 10. CDR3 size: 18 residues. The CDR3 protein is CATSRVGFRDRGNNEQFF. As DNA, the CDR3 is TGTGCCACCAGCAGAGTAGGTTTTCGGGACAGGGGGAACAATGAGCAGTTCTTC.

The chain carries TRBV9 and TRBJ1-3; D gene ambiguous. Germline CDR1 reads SGDLS; CDR2 reads YYNGEE. This CDR3 is built from 13 residues. The ends were cut back, 3 bases at V and 0 bases at J, with 4 bases in the middle. The CDR3 region is CASSGYSGNTIYF. As DNA, the CDR3 is TGTGCCAGCAGCGGCTACTCTGGAAACACCATATATTTT.

As for this clone: At one of its ends the junction is not consistent with the germline gene, which may arise from a read error. DNA of the CDR3: TGTGCCAGCAGCTCGGACAGGGCGGAGACGCAGTACTTC. This sequence encodes CASSSDRAETQYF. The chain recombines TRBV11-2 with TRBJ2-5; 8 bases map to TRBD1. This CDR3 region has 13 residues. CDR1 is SGHAT, CDR2 FQNNGV, per germline.

A remark on this clone: Other DNA sequences of this sample code for an identical CDR3. V gene TRBV28 combines with J gene TRBJ2-3; TRBD1 might be the D (6 bases). The V end was cut by 5 bases, the J end by 3 bases, with 9 bases between. The CDR3 has 13 amino acids. Germline V gene data show CDR1 as MDHEN and CDR2 as SYDVKM. CDR3 region: CASSLQGTDTQYF. The CDR3 nucleotides read TGTGCCAGCAGTCTCCAGGGGACAGATACGCAGTATTTT.

The rearrangement joins TRBV11-3 to TRBJ2-3, with TRBD1 identical over 12 bases. The CDR3 is 16 amino acids. V trimming: 1 base; J trimming: 6 bases; junction bases outside the gene matches: 5. In germline, CDR1 is SGHNT, CDR2 YENEEA. The CDR3 region is CASSLVGTGGIDTQYF. The CDR3 nucleotides are TGTGCCAGCAGCTTAGTCGGGACAGGGGGCATCGATACGCAGTATTTT.

V usage is TRBV2 and J usage is TRBJ2-3; 8 nucleotides agree with TRBD2. Germline CDR1 SNHLY, CDR2 FYNNEI. The CDR3 contains 15 residues. J gave up 0 bases and V 4 bases, and 3 bases lay outside the gene matches. For the CDR3, the DNA is TGTGCCAGCAGTGTGATAGCGGGAAGCACAGATACGCAGTATTTT. Its protein is CASSVIAGSTDTQYF. The full variable domain, rest sourced from reference TRBV2 and TRBJ2-3, is EPEVTQTPSHQVTQMGQEVILRCVPISNHLYFYWYRQILGQKVEFLVSFYNNEISEKSEIFDDQFSVERPDGSNFTLKIRSTKLEDSAMYFCASSVIAGSTDTQYFGPGTRLTVL.